Following are 12 T cell receptor beta chains from one sample sequenced in a study of cytomegalovirus exposure and HLA in healthy donors. Researchers ran the PCR with 60 Vbeta and 13 Jbeta primers. This table comes from immunoSEQ multiplex PCR, and its TCRdb copy is limited to in-frame clones, with some not included. The sample gives approximately 150,000 clones, approximately 88% of which show up once; under 1.1% is in the top ten. Sequences were obtained from PBMCs. The receptors stem from a young man in good health and CMV-seronegative.

This chain links TRBV6-5 with TRBJ2-7, with D tentatively TRBD1 (6 bases). V was shortened by 5 bases and J by 1 base, with 9 bases between the two germline ends. This CDR3 region has 13 residues. Germline loops: CDR1 MNHEY, CDR2 SVGAGI. This chain's CDR3 is CASSTGLSYEQYF. Written as DNA, the CDR3 is TGTGCCAGCAGTACAGGGTTATCCTACGAGCAGTACTTC.

The chain recombines TRBV5-5 with TRBJ2-7; the D gene is possibly TRBD1 (6 bases). This CDR3 is 16 amino acids long. With 0 bases removed from V and 0 bases from J, the gap between germline ends came to 13 bases. Germline V gene data show CDR1 as SGHKS and CDR2 as YYEKEE (reference sequence). The chain's CDR3 is CASSLARQASSYEQYF. The DNA for the CDR3 is TGTGCCAGCAGCTTGGCCAGACAGGCAAGCTCCTACGAGCAGTACTTC.

The V and J genes are TRBV7-2 and TRBJ2-5, with 10 bases aligning to TRBD2. The CDR3 covers 16 residues. The germline CDR1 and CDR2 sequences are SGHTA and FQGNSA. V lost 5 bases to trimming and J lost 4 bases; unmatched junction nucleotides: 10. CDR3 sequence (DNA): TGTGCCAGCAGCCTTCCGATAGCGGGAGGTGTAGAGACCCAGTACTTC. Translated, it gives CASSLPIAGGVETQYF.

This clone was seen a handful of times. The chain has TRBV6-1 and TRBJ1-2; 7 positions match TRBD1. The CDR3 is 15 residues long. V dropped 4 bases and J dropped 8; count of bases not matched to a gene: 13. Germline V lookup: CDR1 MNHNS, CDR2 SASEGT. The CDR3 sequence: CASSVTVQTGQGYTF. In nucleotides, the CDR3 is TGTGCCAGCAGTGTAACGGTACAGACAGGGCAGGGCTACACCTTC.

The chain links TRBV18 to TRBJ2-7; D is perhaps TRBD2 (7 bases). V lost 1 base and J lost 6, with 19 bases in between. The CDR3 runs to 16 residues. The germline V gene encodes CDR1 KGHSH and CDR2 LQKENI. For the CDR3, the DNA is TGTGCCAGCTCACCACTTCACGGGGGGCCCCGGGGCGAGCAGTACTTC. Protein sequence: CASSPLHGGPRGEQYF.

This clone was observed a few times. This chain links TRBV19 with TRBJ1-5, with 7 bases aligning to TRBD1. Germline V gene data show CDR1 as LNHDA and CDR2 as SQIVND (reference sequence). J gave up 5 bases and V 7 bases, and 5 bases lay outside the gene matches. CDR3 length: 13 amino acids. The CDR3, as DNA: TGTGCCAGTAACAGCGACAGGGATCAGCCCCAGCATTTT. It encodes CASNSDRDQPQHF.

This chain connects TRBV7-9 to TRBJ1-1; D ambiguous. Germline CDR1 SEHNR, CDR2 FQNEAQ (reference sequence). CDR3 length: 14 residues. Trimming removed 0 bases at V and 5 bases at J, with 10 bases between. The CDR3 spells CASSLASGITEAFF. CDR3 bases: TGTGCCAGCAGCTTAGCGTCGGGGATTACTGAAGCTTTCTTT.

The gene calls are TRBV28 and TRBJ2-5; TRBD2 matches 8 bases. CDR1 and CDR2 (germline): MDHEN, SYDVKM. This CDR3 is built from 17 residues. With 4 bases clipped from V and 4 bases from J, the junction kept 14 bases outside the gene matches. The CDR3 protein is CASSSLEAGGVGETQYF. The DNA for the CDR3 is TGTGCCAGCAGTTCCCTTGAGGCGGGAGGAGTTGGAGAGACCCAGTACTTC.

This clone came up once. For the CDR3, the DNA is TGTTCCGGGGGGGGGTCCTACAATGAGCAGTTCTTC. Its protein is CSGGGSYNEQFF. The genes are TRBV7-9 and TRBJ2-1; TRBD2 matches at 8 bases. This CDR3 has 12 residues. Germline V gene lookup returns CDR1 SEHNR and CDR2 FQNEAQ (reference sequence).

The rearrangement joins TRBV19 to TRBJ1-2; the match to TRBD1 covers 9 bases. Germline-derived CDR1 and CDR2 are LNHDA and SQIVND (reference sequence). Trimming at V came to 7 bases and at J to 3 bases, leaving 9 bases not matched to a gene. The CDR3 has 15 amino acids. The CDR3 DNA follows: TGTGCCAGTACCTCTGGGGGACAGGGAGACTATGGCTACACCTTC. It codes for CASTSGGQGDYGYTF. The variable domain in full, with the rest retrieved from reference TRBV19 and TRBJ1-2, is DGGITQSPKYLFRKEGQNVTLSCEQNLNHDAMYWYRQDPGQGLRLIYYSQIVNDFQKGDIAEGYSVSREKKESFPLTVTSAQKNPTAFYLCASTSGGQGDYGYTFGSGTRLTVV.

This clone has just one count. The J gene is TRBJ1-4, the V gene TRBV5-4; D might be TRBD1 (5 bases). The CDR3 sequence is 15 residues long. Trimming removed 0 bases from V and 4 bases from J, with 10 bases in between. CDR1 SGHNT and CDR2 YYREEE come from the germline V gene (reference sequence). CDR3 loop: CASSLEGEDNEKLFF. CDR3 coding DNA: TGTGCCAGCAGCTTGGAAGGGGAGGATAATGAAAAACTGTTTTTT.

The V call is TRBV5-1, the J call TRBJ2-7, with D possibly matching TRBD1 (5 bases). V was cut by 5 bases and J by 0 bases, with 21 bases left in between. Germline V gives CDR1 SGHRS, CDR2 YFSETQ. CDR3 length equals 17 residues. CDR3 region: CASSPRPAGPASYEQYF. The CDR3 DNA is TGCGCCAGCAGTCCCCGACCGGCAGGGCCTGCCTCCTACGAGCAGTACTTC.